This T cell receptor beta chain was found in a study of CD4 and CD8 cells across lung adenocarcinoma regions. Localized lung adenocarcinoma, a non-small cell lung cancer, affected the donors. TCRdb analysed the PCR reads with MiXCR anew, one entry per CDR3 protein. The repertoire includes about 4,000 distinct CDR3 sequences, around 54% of them detected once, and 24% sits in the top ten. This clonotype was found a few times. The specimen was CD4+ T cells from the margin of a lung tumor. The sequence derives from a female donor with lung adenocarcinoma. The CD4 and CD8 labels of this study may be unreliable.

The CDR3 sequence: CASSYIGGDNEQFF. The CDR3 DNA is TGTGCCAGCAGTTACATCGGCGGAGACAATGAGCAGTTCTTC. This chain links TRBV6-5 with TRBJ2-1; no clear D gene. Trimming removed 2 bases at V and 5 bases at J, with 10 bases between. Germline V lookup: CDR1 MNHEY, CDR2 SVGAGI. The CDR3 has 14 residues.